Listed here are 24 T cell receptor beta chains from one sample, sequenced in a study of control samples from healthy donors and cancer patients (dated by TCRdb to 2020 to 2021). Library preparation used the immunoSEQ multiplex PCR assay. The source is immuneACCESS, and TCRdb retained only in-frame sequences with V and J called. Part of the clones is not carried over; for the studies checked, unresolved V genes explain less than half of this, and the remainder is unexplained. The sample table holds approximately 140,000 clones, of which around 90% were seen once. The top ten clonotypes cover around 7.3% of the sample. The sequenced material came from blood. These receptors were collected from a man aged 18 to 30 in good health.

J is TRBJ1-4 and V is TRBV21-1. TRBV21-1 is a recognized pseudogene. The CDR3 is 20 amino acids. CDR3: CASSSQMGGRAIATNEKLFF. The CDR3 DNA sequence: TGTGCCAGCAGTTCACAAATGGGAGGGAGGGCAATTGCAACTAATGAAAAACTGTTTTTT.

V usage is TRBV5-4 and J usage is TRBJ2-1; no firm D call. The CDR3 runs to 12 residues. Trimming removed 2 bases from V and 5 bases from J, with 5 bases in between. Germline V gene lookup returns CDR1 SGHNT and CDR2 YYREEE (reference sequence). The CDR3 DNA is TGTGCCAGCAGCTTTGGGGACAATGAGCAGTTCTTC. Encoded protein: CASSFGDNEQFF.

The chain links TRBV6-6 to TRBJ2-7; D is perhaps TRBD2 (5 bases). The V end lost 6 bases, the J end lost 5 bases, and 11 bases lay between the germline ends. This CDR3 comprises 12 residues. CDR1 is MNHNY, CDR2 SVGAGI, per germline (reference sequence). For the CDR3, the DNA is TGTGCCAGCAGCCTCATGAGGGACGAGCAGTACTTC. This codes for CASSLMRDEQYF.

J is TRBJ1-1 and V is TRBV5-5; D is unclear. CDR3 size: 15 residues. CDR1 is SGHKS, CDR2 YYEKEE, per germline (reference sequence). V was trimmed by 2 bases and J by 0 bases, leaving 11 bases between them. The CDR3 loop is CASSFARVMNTEAFF. The CDR3 nucleotides read TGTGCCAGCAGCTTTGCGAGAGTCATGAACACTGAAGCTTTCTTT.

The chain joins TRBV4-1 to TRBJ2-7, with D unclear. This CDR3 has 15 amino acids. Germline CDR1 and CDR2: MGHRA and YSYEKL. V dropped 0 bases and J dropped 7 bases, with 16 bases sitting between them. The CDR3 nucleotides read TGCGCCAGCAGCCAAGATTTGGGCCTATTAGGGGAGCAGTACTTC. Its protein is CASSQDLGLLGEQYF.

This chain joins TRBV5-6 and TRBJ1-2; 9 positions match TRBD1. CDR3 length equals 18 residues. The germline V gene has CDR1 SGHDT and CDR2 YYEEEE. V trimming: 2 bases; J trimming: 4 bases; junction bases outside the gene matches: 15. CDR3 nucleotides: TGTGCCAGCAGCTTATTCCCCGGGACAGGGCCACCTGGCTATGGCTACACCTTC. It yields the protein CASSLFPGTGPPGYGYTF.

The J gene is TRBJ2-7, the V gene TRBV27; the D gene is possibly TRBD2 (8 bases). Germline V CDR1 and CDR2: MNHEY, SMNVEV (reference sequence). The V gene lost 4 bases and the J gene lost 2 bases, with 15 bases spanning the gap. There are 15 residues in the CDR3. The DNA of the CDR3 is TGTGCCAGCAGTTATGCGGGGGGACAGACCTACGAGCAGTACTTC. Protein product: CASSYAGGQTYEQYF.

The chain has TRBV24-1 and TRBJ2-7; perhaps TRBD1 as D (5 bases). Germline-derived CDR1 and CDR2 are KGHDR and SFDVKD. This CDR3 spans 13 amino acids. Trimming removed 6 bases from V and 2 bases from J, with 10 bases in between. The chain's CDR3 is CATSHRYPYEQYF. The CDR3 coding sequence is TGTGCCACCAGTCACAGGTACCCCTACGAGCAGTACTTC.

V gene TRBV4-3 combines with J gene TRBJ1-4, with D possibly being TRBD1 (6 bases). This CDR3 is 19 amino acids long. Trimming pared 2 bases from V and 3 bases from J, leaving 22 bases between. Germline CDR1 and CDR2: LGHNA and YSLEER. The CDR3 is CASSQTSGTAGGPNEKLFF. DNA for the CDR3: TGCGCCAGCAGCCAAACTTCAGGGACCGCCGGGGGCCCTAATGAAAAACTGTTTTTT.

V usage is TRBV27 and J usage is TRBJ2-2; the match to TRBD1 covers 7 bases. This CDR3 region has 14 residues. The germline V gene encodes CDR1 MNHEY and CDR2 SMNVEV (reference sequence). V lost 5 bases to trimming and J lost 7 bases; unmatched junction nucleotides: 7. CDR3 DNA sequence: TGTGCCAGCAGTACCAGGGACAGCGGCGGGGAGCTGTTTTTT. Protein: CASSTRDSGGELFF.

This chain joins TRBV9 and TRBJ2-7, with D unclear. In germline, CDR1 is SGDLS, CDR2 YYNGEE. The germline V and J ends were trimmed by 0 bases and 0 bases, with 7 bases remaining between them. This CDR3 is built from 14 residues. CDR3 loop: CASSVDSYSYEQYF. DNA for the CDR3: TGTGCCAGCAGCGTAGATTCATACTCCTACGAGCAGTACTTC.

J is TRBJ2-2 and V is TRBV7-9, with D possibly TRBD1 on 5 matching bases. In germline, CDR1 is SEHNR, CDR2 FQNEAQ (reference sequence). The length of the CDR3 is 16 residues. Deletions cut 4 bases from V and 6 bases from J, with 18 bases between. CDR3 sequence: CASSSGAAGWAGELFF. The CDR3 coding sequence is TGTGCCAGCAGCTCCGGCGCCGCAGGGTGGGCCGGGGAGCTGTTTTTT. Full variable domain (missing parts from reference TRBV7-9 and TRBJ2-2): DTGVSQNPRHKITKRGQNVTFRCDPISEHNRLYWYRQTLGQGPEFLTYFQNEAQLEKSRLLSDRFSAERPKGSFSTLEIQRTEQGDSAMYLCASSSGAAGWAGELFFGEGSRLTVL.

This clone appeared once. The J gene is TRBJ1-2, the V gene TRBV6-5; TRBD1 might be the D (5 bases). V shed 8 bases and J shed 10 bases, with 17 bases lying between them. Germline values: CDR1 MNHEY, CDR2 SVGAGI. This CDR3 is 12 amino acids long. CDR3 amino acids: CASFSPGASYTF. The CDR3 nucleotides read TGTGCCAGCTTTTCTCCCGGGGCCTCCTACACCTTC.

For the CDR3, the DNA is TGCGCCAGCAGCCACCGATTAGCCGGGCCAGACACTGAAGCTTTCTTT. Residues: CASSHRLAGPDTEAFF. The rearrangement joins TRBV4-1 to TRBJ1-1; D ambiguous. CDR1 is MGHRA, CDR2 YSYEKL, per germline. This CDR3 has 16 amino acids. V lost 3 bases and J lost 3, with 17 bases in between.

This rearrangement joins TRBV5-4 to TRBJ1-1; no reliable D call. The germline gives CDR1 SGHNT, CDR2 YYREEE (reference sequence). V was cut by 0 bases and J by 2 bases, with 8 bases left in between. This CDR3 has 14 amino acids. CDR3 residues: CASSLGSVNTEAFF. The CDR3 DNA sequence: TGTGCCAGCAGCTTGGGTTCGGTAAACACTGAAGCTTTCTTT.

Only one count was recorded for this clone. The V and J genes are TRBV6-2 or TRBV6-3 and TRBJ1-6; D is unclear. In germline, CDR1 is MNHEY, CDR2 SVGEGT. The V end was cut by 3 bases, the J end by 4 bases, with 7 bases between. This CDR3 spans 14 amino acids. The CDR3 DNA sequence: TGTGCCAGCAGTTATTCGGATTATAATTCACCCCTCCACTTT. Translating gives CASSYSDYNSPLHF.

This chain connects TRBV10-3 to TRBJ1-3, with a tentative D call TRBD1 (6 bases). The CDR3 runs 16 residues. Germline values: CDR1 ENHRY, CDR2 SYGVKD. V was pared by 4 bases and J by 1 base, with 14 bases between. As DNA, the CDR3 is TGTGCCATCAGTGCATCAAGAAGGGGGTCTGGAAACACCATATATTTT. It translates to CAISASRRGSGNTIYF.

The rearrangement links TRBV7-9 to TRBJ1-4, with 7 bases that match TRBD1. The CDR3 has 14 residues. The junction had 3 bases not matched to a gene; V was cut back by 4 bases and J by 4 bases. CDR1 is SEHNR, CDR2 FQNEAQ, per germline (reference sequence). CDR3 region: CASSSDRDNEKLFF. CDR3 coding DNA: TGTGCCAGCAGCTCCGACAGGGATAATGAAAAACTGTTTTTT. Full variable domain (remainder filled in from reference TRBV7-9 and TRBJ1-4): DTGVSQNPRHKITKRGQNVTFRCDPISEHNRLYWYRQTLGQGPEFLTYFQNEAQLEKSRLLSDRFSAERPKGSFSTLEIQRTEQGDSAMYLCASSSDRDNEKLFFGSGTQLSVL.

CDR3: CASRGQGGQPQHF. The CDR3 nucleotides read TGTGCCAGCAGAGGACAGGGGGGACAGCCCCAGCATTTT. The chain carries TRBV6-5 and TRBJ1-5, with TRBD1 matching 10 bases. The CDR3 is 13 amino acids. V trimming: 6 bases; J trimming: 7 bases; junction bases outside the gene matches: 3. Germline CDR1 MNHEY, CDR2 SVGAGI.

The CDR3 coding sequence is TGTGCCAGCAGCATGGCGGGGGTGGCTTTCTTT. This translates into CASSMAGVAFF. The rearrangement uses TRBV7-9 and TRBJ1-1; possible D gene TRBD1, 5 bases. Trimming left V 5 bases short and J 11 bases short, with 12 bases between. The CDR3 is 11 residues long. The germline V gene encodes CDR1 SEHNR and CDR2 FQNEAQ (reference sequence).

This clone was seen a single time. The rearrangement joins TRBV7-2 to TRBJ2-7; 9 nucleotides align to TRBD1. Losses at the gene ends were 7 bases for V and 2 bases for J; bases not matched to a gene: 9. Germline CDR1 is SGHTA and CDR2 is FQGNSA. CDR3 length: 15 amino acids. The CDR3 DNA reads as TGTGCCAGCAACACGAGGGGACAGGGTGCCTACGAGCAGTACTTC. Its protein is CASNTRGQGAYEQYF.

This chain links TRBV6-4 with TRBJ1-5; D is unresolved. V was shortened by 3 bases and J by 0 bases, with 18 bases between the two germline ends. This CDR3 is 18 amino acids long. Germline V gene data show CDR1 as MRHNA and CDR2 as SNTAGT. The CDR3 loop reads CASSESQRRSYSNQPQHF. The CDR3, as DNA: TGTGCCAGCAGTGAGAGCCAGCGGCGGTCATATAGCAATCAGCCCCAGCATTTT.

J is TRBJ1-4 and V is TRBV18; D is unresolved. Trimming stripped 3 bases from V and 0 bases from J, with 8 bases between. The germline V gene has CDR1 KGHSH and CDR2 LQKENI. This CDR3 region has 15 residues. CDR3 sequence: CASSPNTATNEKLFF. DNA for the CDR3: TGTGCCAGCTCACCCAACACTGCAACTAATGAAAAACTGTTTTTT.

CDR3 in amino acids: CASSFRTLNTEAFF. The CDR3 nucleotides read TGTGCCAGCAGCTTCCGGACACTGAACACTGAAGCTTTCTTT. The chain uses TRBV5-6 and TRBJ1-1, with D possibly TRBD1 on 5 matching bases. The V gene lost 2 bases and the J gene lost 0 bases, with 8 bases spanning the gap. CDR1 is SGHDT and CDR2 is YYEEEE in the germline V gene. The CDR3 totals 14 residues.